The TCR beta chain described here comes from a study of a mutant IDH1 vaccine in newly diagnosed glioma. In the study overall: The patients were given eight vaccinations, one each in weeks 1, 3, 5, 7, 11, 15, 19 and 23. Prior therapy was radiotherapy, temozolomide, or both; most received both. Sex distribution of treated patients was approximately 62% male and approximately 38% female; mean age was around 40 years. Study findings and constraints: It seemed that pseudoprogression was not linked to changes in the top peripheral T cell clonotypes.

Germline trimming cut 3 bases from V and 16 bases from J; bases unmatched to any gene: 10. CDR1 is SGHRS and CDR2 is YFSETQ in the germline V gene. This CDR3 contains 14 residues. Time point reported: week 11, during vaccination. Every vaccination contained 300 ug of the mutant IDH1 20-mer peptide and was paired with topical imiquimod. A remark on this clone: What it binds is not known.

Measured with immunoSEQ multiplex PCR; TCRdb has only the in-frame clones, and not every one. In the table there are under 150,000 clones, roughly 90% of which are singletons. The rearrangement joins TRBV5-1 to TRBJ2-1; 13 nucleotides align to TRBD2. The specimen was PBMCs, collected from a glioma patient whose treatment included an IDH1 peptide vaccine. This TCR was sampled from a woman aged 45 to 65 with glioma. The DNA of the CDR3 is TGCGCCAGCAGCTCCGCCGGACTAGCGGGAGTAGAATTCTTC. It translates to CASSSAGLAGVEFF.